Following are 21 T cell receptor beta chains from one sample sequenced in a study of beta chain features in type 1 diabetes. Study-level results: Moderate yet significant TCRB CDR3 shortening was seen in Type 1 diabetes patients in all four CD4+ subsets.

Every bit of the isolated RNA underwent reverse transcription, so sequencing read expressed TCRB transcripts. Clones were sequenced by immunoSEQ multiplex PCR, and TCRdb holds only the in-frame ones, with some missing. This sample has more than 250,000 clones, with around an eighth found just once. These receptors have no known antigen. Material: naive CD4+ T cells from blood. The receptors were gathered from a man younger than 45 with type 1 diabetes.

This clone was observed a few times. The chain has TRBV13 and TRBJ1-2, with no clear D. V was shortened by 5 bases and J by 6 bases, with 16 bases between the two germline ends. The germline gives CDR1 PRHDT, CDR2 FYEKMQ (reference sequence). The CDR3 has 14 amino acids. The CDR3 nucleotides are TGTGCCAGCAGCCCCGGCGGCAGTTACAATGGCTACACCTTC. Translated, it gives CASSPGGSYNGYTF.

This clone was counted between two and nine times. V and J are TRBV28 and TRBJ2-1; 11 bases fit TRBD1. The germline gives CDR1 MDHEN, CDR2 SYDVKM. With V trimmed by 8 bases and J by 6 bases, 0 bases remained unmatched. CDR3 length equals 12 residues. The CDR3: CASGTGGNEQFF. In DNA, the CDR3 is TGTGCCAGCGGGACAGGGGGCAATGAGCAGTTCTTC.

In its sample, this clone was seen a few times. The chain recombines TRBV28 with TRBJ2-3; TRBD2 matches at 7 bases. Looked up from germline, CDR1 is MDHEN and CDR2 is SYDVKM. This CDR3 region has 16 residues. Trimming cost V 4 bases and J 2 bases; bases outside gene matches: 9. The CDR3 DNA reads TGTGCCAGCAGTTCCCCTCGGGGGGACTCCACAGATACGCAGTATTTT. It is translated as CASSSPRGDSTDTQYF.

This clone occurred a few times. The genes are TRBV2 and TRBJ1-2, with 10 bases lining up with TRBD1. From germline, CDR1 is SNHLY and CDR2 FYNNEI. V was pared by 4 bases and J by 8 bases, with 4 bases of the junction left unmatched. The CDR3 has 13 amino acids. The CDR3 DNA reads as TGTGCCAGCAGTGGACAGGGGGCCGGGGGCTACACCTTC. As protein: CASSGQGAGGYTF.

This clone was detected ten times or more. The chain couples TRBV29-1 to TRBJ1-1; D is uncertain. This CDR3 contains 13 residues. CDR1 SQVTM and CDR2 ANQGSEA come from the germline V gene. CDR3 amino acids: CTGVKTPNTEAFF. Here the CDR3 DNA reads TGCACCGGTGTTAAGACACCGAACACTGAAGCTTTCTTT.

This sequence joins TRBV28 and TRBJ1-5; unclear D gene. The germline V and J ends were trimmed by 8 bases and 0 bases, with 14 bases remaining between them. The CDR3 has 15 amino acids. From germline, CDR1 is MDHEN and CDR2 SYDVKM. The CDR3 sequence: CASGVEGFSNQPQHF. CDR3 bases: TGTGCCAGCGGAGTCGAGGGCTTTAGCAATCAGCCCCAGCATTTT.

The chain carries TRBV29-1 and TRBJ2-2; D might be TRBD2 (6 bases). Germline loops: CDR1 SQVTM, CDR2 ANQGSEA. CDR3 length: 14 residues. Trimming took off 4 bases at V and 4 bases at J, with 13 bases between the two ends. The CDR3 region is CSVVEQAGTGELFF. The DNA of the CDR3 is TGCAGCGTTGTGGAACAAGCGGGCACCGGGGAGCTGTTTTTT.

There are a few counts of this clone. V usage is TRBV29-1 and J usage is TRBJ2-1; D not resolved. Germline CDR1 is SQVTM and CDR2 is ANQGSEA. Trimming shortened V by 3 bases and J by 7 bases, and 13 bases separated the two germline ends. The CDR3 sequence is 13 residues long. CDR3 loop: CSVEAFNDNEQFF. As DNA, the CDR3 is TGCAGCGTTGAGGCCTTTAATGATAATGAGCAGTTCTTC.

This chain connects TRBV18 to TRBJ1-2, with D possibly TRBD1 on 6 matching bases. V lost 3 bases and J 5 bases, leaving 13 bases between the germline ends. The CDR3 loop spans 14 amino acids. Per germline, CDR1 KGHSH and CDR2 LQKENI. CDR3 residues: CASSPRDTEYGYTF. For the CDR3, the DNA is TGTGCCAGCTCACCCCGGGACACAGAATATGGCTACACCTTC.

Only a few counts were recorded for this clone. The rearrangement joins TRBV7-8 to TRBJ2-4; D not certain. Germline CDR1 reads SGHVS; CDR2 reads FQNEAQ. V was pared by 5 bases and J by 9 bases, with 20 bases between. The CDR3 length is 15 residues. The DNA for the CDR3 is TGTGCCAGCAGCAGCGTTACGGTTAAAAAAGGCATTCAGTACTTC. Translating gives CASSSVTVKKGIQYF.

V gene TRBV19 combines with J gene TRBJ1-5; 9 positions agree with TRBD1. The J segment lost 5 bases and the V segment lost 4 bases, leaving 9 bases of the junction unmatched. The V gene's germline CDR1 is LNHDA and CDR2 SQIVND (reference sequence). This CDR3 is built from 16 residues. This CDR3 reads CASSTRDREQDQPQHF. For the CDR3, the DNA is TGTGCCAGTAGTACAAGGGACAGGGAACAGGATCAGCCCCAGCATTTT. The full variable domain, in which reference TRBV19 and TRBJ1-5 provide the parts outside the CDR3, is DGGITQSPKYLFRKEGQNVTLSCEQNLNHDAMYWYRQDPGQGLRLIYYSQIVNDFQKGDIAEGYSVSREKKESFPLTVTSAQKNPTAFYLCASSTRDREQDQPQHFGDGTRLSIL.

This clone was recorded a few times. CDR3: CASSAGLAGAYNEQFF. As DNA, the CDR3 is TGTGCCAGCAGCGCGGGACTAGCGGGGGCCTACAATGAGCAGTTCTTC. V and J are TRBV5-5 and TRBJ2-1, with TRBD2 matching over 14 bases. Per the germline V gene, CDR1 is SGHKS and CDR2 is YYEKEE (reference sequence). The V and J ends lost 4 bases and 2 bases, in that order; junction bases with no gene match: 2. The CDR3 sequence is 16 residues long.

The V and J genes are TRBV7-9 and TRBJ1-4; 9 nucleotides match TRBD1. The V and J ends lost 4 bases and 12 bases, in that order; junction bases with no gene match: 9. Germline values: CDR1 SEHNR, CDR2 FQNEAQ (reference sequence). The CDR3 loop spans 14 amino acids. The CDR3 DNA sequence: TGTGCCAGCAGCTATCTAGGGACAGGGACGGAACTGTTTTTT. Its protein is CASSYLGTGTELFF.

This clone occurred a few times. The chain has TRBV11-2 and TRBJ1-1; no clear D gene. CDR1 and CDR2 from the germline V gene are SGHAT and FQNNGV. Trimming pared 7 bases from V and 2 bases from J, leaving 5 bases between. The CDR3 has 11 amino acids. The chain's CDR3 is CASTRNTEAFF. CDR3 nucleotide sequence: TGTGCCAGCACCAGAAACACTGAAGCTTTCTTT. The full variable domain, in which reference TRBV11-2 and TRBJ1-1 provide the parts outside the CDR3, is EAGVAQSPRYKIIEKRQSVAFWCNPISGHATLYWYQQILGQGPKLLIQFQNNGVVDDSQLPKDRFSAERLKGVDSTLKIQPAKLEDSAVYLCASTRNTEAFFGQGTRLTVV.

The chain employs TRBV7-9 and TRBJ2-7; 9 bases line up with TRBD2. Trimming at V came to 4 bases and at J to 0 bases, leaving 13 bases not matched to a gene. This CDR3 has 18 residues. Per germline, CDR1 SEHNR and CDR2 FQNEAQ (reference sequence). The CDR3 DNA reads as TGTGCCAGCAGCTCGGATGGGGGGAGTAGCGGGAGCTCCTACGAGCAGTACTTC. It is translated as CASSSDGGSSGSSYEQYF.

This clone was seen only a few times. The rearrangement links TRBV2 to TRBJ1-2, with a weak D call TRBD1 (6 bases). The CDR3 length is 10 residues. Germline loops: CDR1 SNHLY, CDR2 FYNNEI. The V and J ends lost 6 bases and 8 bases respectively, with 7 bases between them. The CDR3 DNA is TGTGCCAGCAGGAGGGGGGGCTACACCTTC. Translating it yields CASRRGGYTF. Looking up the rest from reference TRBV2 and TRBJ1-2 gives the full variable domain: EPEVTQTPSHQVTQMGQEVILRCVPISNHLYFYWYRQILGQKVEFLVSFYNNEISEKSEIFDDQFSVERPDGSNFTLKIRSTKLEDSAMYFCASRRGGYTFGSGTRLTVV.

V is TRBV5-1 and J is TRBJ2-1; 10 nucleotides line up with TRBD1. V dropped 1 base and J dropped 7; count of bases not matched to a gene: 11. The CDR3 is 17 residues long. The V gene's germline CDR1 is SGHRS and CDR2 YFSETQ. The CDR3: CASSLNSLGTGANEQFF. Written as DNA, the CDR3 is TGCGCCAGCAGCTTGAACTCCCTCGGGACAGGGGCGAATGAGCAGTTCTTC.

This clone was picked up a small number of times. This chain uses TRBV6-5 with TRBJ2-7; TRBD2 is a possible D gene (6 bases). Germline V lookup: CDR1 MNHEY, CDR2 SVGAGI. The V end lost 1 base, the J end lost 0 bases, and 10 bases lay between the germline ends. The CDR3 extends over 15 amino acids. CDR3: CASSYYYGSSYEQYF. CDR3 DNA sequence: TGTGCCAGCAGTTACTATTACGGGAGCTCCTACGAGCAGTACTTC.

This clone showed up just a few times. The CDR3, as DNA: TGTGCCAGCAGCCATGTACGACGGAGCTCTGGAAACACCATATATTTT. It translates to CASSHVRRSSGNTIYF. This sequence joins TRBV14 and TRBJ1-3; D unresolved. CDR1 SGHDN and CDR2 FVKESK come from the germline V gene. Trimming removed 3 bases at V and 0 bases at J, with 12 bases between. The CDR3 sequence is 16 residues long. Drawing the rest from reference TRBV14 and TRBJ1-3, the complete variable domain is EAGVTQFPSHSVIEKGQTVTLRCDPISGHDNLYWYRRVMGKEIKFLLHFVKESKQDESGMPNNRFLAERTGGTYSTLKVQPAELEDSGVYFCASSHVRRSSGNTIYFGEGSWLTVV.

The gene calls are TRBV28 and TRBJ2-5, with a tentative D call TRBD2 (6 bases). The CDR3 contains 16 residues. Per germline, CDR1 MDHEN and CDR2 SYDVKM. The V and J ends lost 5 bases and 4 bases respectively, with 20 bases between them. CDR3 region: CASSRSGTAGLETQYF. CDR3 DNA sequence: TGTGCCAGCAGTAGATCCGGGACTGCGGGGCTAGAGACCCAGTACTTC. Full variable domain (remainder filled in from reference TRBV28 and TRBJ2-5): DVKVTQSSRYLVKRTGEKVFLECVQDMDHENMFWYRQDPGLGLRLIYFSYDVKMKEKGDIPEGYSVSREKKERFSLILESASTNQTSMYLCASSRSGTAGLETQYFGPGTRLLVL.

This clone has more than one count but fewer than ten. This sequence joins TRBV7-3 and TRBJ2-1; a weak D match, TRBD2 (5 bases). Germline V lookup: CDR1 SGHTA, CDR2 FQGTGA. This CDR3 is built from 14 residues. Deletions cut 5 bases from V and 10 bases from J, with 18 bases between. The CDR3 DNA sequence: TGTGCCAGCAGCCATGACCCCGGGGTGGGGGAGCAGTTCTTC. Translating gives CASSHDPGVGEQFF.